The T cell receptor (beta chain) under discussion was sequenced for a study of CD8 T cells in Susac syndrome. Negative isolation was applied to CD8+ and CD4+ T cells, and FACS enrichment was applied to TEMRA cells. CDR3 length: 12 amino acids. Germline CDR1 reads MGHRA; CDR2 reads YSYEKL. V was shortened by 0 bases and J by 8 bases, with 5 bases between the two germline ends. Random hexamers primed reverse transcription of roughly 0.5 to 1 ug RNA. A single record per CDR3 protein comes from TCRdb applying MiXCR to the immunoSEQ multiplex PCR reads. Of about 430,000 distinct CDR3 sequences in the sample, 85% to 90% are singletons; the top ten hold roughly 0.11%.

This TCR was recovered from a human donor with multiple sclerosis. The gene calls are TRBV4-1 and TRBJ2-1; D possibly corresponds to TRBD1 (5 bases). The sequenced sample was CD8+ T cells from PBMCs. The CDR3 loop reads CASSQEGDEQFF. The CDR3 bases are TGCGCCAGCAGCCAAGAAGGGGATGAGCAGTTCTTC.